This TCR beta chain is from a study of cytomegalovirus exposure and HLA in healthy donors. Study-level results: Three chains linked to CMV were shown in vitro to be specific for CMV antigens. Researchers catalogued roughly 170 TCR beta chains as cytomegalovirus-associated.

The study sampled nominally healthy donors, though unrecorded immune exposures were likely. Trimming took 2 bases from V and 5 from J, leaving 18 bases between them. This CDR3 contains 16 residues. Germline V gene data show CDR1 as MDHEN and CDR2 as SYDVKM. Concerning this clone itself: Its target is unknown.

The PCR was carried out with 60 Vbeta primers and 13 Jbeta primers. Profiling relied on immunoSEQ multiplex PCR, and the TCRdb table lists in-frame clones only, not all of them. The listing contains some 120,000 clones. This TCR was sampled from a man aged 30 to 39 in good health and CMV-seronegative. The rearrangement links TRBV28 to TRBJ1-2; D perhaps matches TRBD1 (5 bases). Sequencing used PBMCs. The CDR3 loop is CASSLGGTALGYGYTF. As DNA, the CDR3 is TGTGCCAGCAGTTTAGGAGGGACGGCCCTTGGGTATGGCTACACCTTC.